This T cell receptor (beta chain) was found in a study of T cells in Graves' hyperthyroidism and ophthalmopathy. In this sample, this clonotype turned up many times. The germline V gene encodes CDR1 SEHNR and CDR2 FQNEAQ (reference sequence). This CDR3 comprises 18 residues. V shed 5 bases and J shed 4 bases, with 25 bases lying between them. Amplified TCR beta CDR3 regions came from RNA transcripts. Initially, a first-round RT-PCR of the TCR CDR3 employed the HTBI primer set. TCRdb independently ran MiXCR on the multiplex PCR reads; one entry per CDR3 protein. The sample lists approximately 400,000 distinct CDR3 sequences, 15% occurring once.

This sequence originates from a woman aged 30 to 39 with Graves' hyperthyroidism. The chain links TRBV7-9 to TRBJ2-3; D is unresolved. Material: blood. This CDR3 reads CASSPTVVMASLADTQYF. CDR3 nucleotides: TGTGCCAGCAGCCCAACGGTTGTGATGGCGTCCCTGGCAGATACGCAGTATTTT.